These T cell receptor beta chains were read from a single sample in a study of CD8 T cells in Susac syndrome. TCRdb ran MiXCR on the immunoSEQ multiplex PCR reads and lists one entry per CDR3 protein. The table has about 120,000 distinct CDR3 sequences, roughly 90% seen once. Source material: CD8+ T cells from PBMCs. All receptors come from a human donor in good health. The conserved cysteine and the conserved F or W are not part of the CDR3 here. Size values are once, few and many counts, or a class for expanded clones, and some rows have none.

V: TRBV29-1; size: -; J: TRBJ1-2; CDR3: SGGTGNGYT
V: TRBV5-1; size: -; J: TRBJ1-1; CDR3: ASSLAAVTEAF
V: TRBV7-9; size: -; J: TRBJ2-7; CDR3: ASSALRGESYEQY
V: TRBV29-1; size: -; J: TRBJ2-5; CDR3: SATGDQETQY
V: TRBV5-4; size: -; J: TRBJ2-7; CDR3: ASSFSGGAGNYGQY
V: TRBV4-3; size: -; J: TRBJ2-7; CDR3: ASSDGTGGTYEQY
V: TRBV2; size: once; J: TRBJ2-1; CDR3: ASGPGLAGVNEQF
V: TRBV30; size: -; J: TRBJ1-2; CDR3: AWSSVGQLYPLT
V: TRBV3-1; size: once; J: TRBJ2-3; CDR3: ASSLLGGGTDTQY
V: TRBV2; size: -; J: TRBJ2-1; CDR3: ASNRAGGYSEQF
V: TRBV7-9; size: -; J: TRBJ2-7; CDR3: ASSPWTGGEQY
V: TRBV12-3/TRBV12-4; size: -; J: TRBJ2-7; CDR3: ASSLDRYEQY
V: TRBV6-5; size: -; J: TRBJ1-2; CDR3: ASSKTGGFNYGYT
V: TRBV28; size: -; J: TRBJ1-5; CDR3: ASSLGGQHNQPQH
V: TRBV5-1; size: -; J: TRBJ2-2; CDR3: ASSLAAGPINTGELF
V: TRBV6-2/TRBV6-3; size: -; J: TRBJ2-7; CDR3: ASTSGLAGGLSSYEQY
V: TRBV11-2; size: -; J: TRBJ2-6; CDR3: ASSFPGAGANVLT
V: TRBV7-2; size: -; J: TRBJ2-5; CDR3: ASSQRQPLRETQY
V: TRBV7-6; size: -; J: TRBJ2-7; CDR3: ASSQGQEVYEQY
V: TRBV2; size: once; J: TRBJ1-2; CDR3: ASRPDYGYT
V: TRBV5-1; size: -; J: TRBJ2-7; CDR3: ASNLSPGTYEQY
V: TRBV5-1; size: -; J: TRBJ2-7; CDR3: ASSLTGQSSYEQY
V: TRBV12-3/TRBV12-4; size: -; J: TRBJ1-5; CDR3: ASSLDRGPNQPQH
V: TRBV5-1; size: -; J: TRBJ1-4; CDR3: ASSTDLNEKLF
V: TRBV2; size: -; J: TRBJ1-2; CDR3: ASSESRGGVTGYT
V: TRBV18; size: -; J: TRBJ1-3; CDR3: ASSLDSSGNTIY
V: TRBV20-1; size: -; J: TRBJ2-2; CDR3: SAPPGNTGELF
V: TRBV20-1; size: once; J: TRBJ2-7; CDR3: SARRQAGGEQY
V: TRBV20-1; size: -; J: TRBJ2-7; CDR3: SARDSRGNSYEQY
V: TRBV3-1; size: -; J: TRBJ1-1; CDR3: ASSQAWENTEAF
V: TRBV7-2; size: -; J: TRBJ1-3; CDR3: ASSRDITFSLFSGNTIY
V: TRBV12-3/TRBV12-4; size: -; J: TRBJ2-7; CDR3: ASGRGGQRGEQY
V: TRBV6-2/TRBV6-3; size: -; J: TRBJ1-5; CDR3: ASSRPKPDSNQPQH
V: TRBV19; size: -; J: TRBJ1-5; CDR3: ASSSQHSNQPQH